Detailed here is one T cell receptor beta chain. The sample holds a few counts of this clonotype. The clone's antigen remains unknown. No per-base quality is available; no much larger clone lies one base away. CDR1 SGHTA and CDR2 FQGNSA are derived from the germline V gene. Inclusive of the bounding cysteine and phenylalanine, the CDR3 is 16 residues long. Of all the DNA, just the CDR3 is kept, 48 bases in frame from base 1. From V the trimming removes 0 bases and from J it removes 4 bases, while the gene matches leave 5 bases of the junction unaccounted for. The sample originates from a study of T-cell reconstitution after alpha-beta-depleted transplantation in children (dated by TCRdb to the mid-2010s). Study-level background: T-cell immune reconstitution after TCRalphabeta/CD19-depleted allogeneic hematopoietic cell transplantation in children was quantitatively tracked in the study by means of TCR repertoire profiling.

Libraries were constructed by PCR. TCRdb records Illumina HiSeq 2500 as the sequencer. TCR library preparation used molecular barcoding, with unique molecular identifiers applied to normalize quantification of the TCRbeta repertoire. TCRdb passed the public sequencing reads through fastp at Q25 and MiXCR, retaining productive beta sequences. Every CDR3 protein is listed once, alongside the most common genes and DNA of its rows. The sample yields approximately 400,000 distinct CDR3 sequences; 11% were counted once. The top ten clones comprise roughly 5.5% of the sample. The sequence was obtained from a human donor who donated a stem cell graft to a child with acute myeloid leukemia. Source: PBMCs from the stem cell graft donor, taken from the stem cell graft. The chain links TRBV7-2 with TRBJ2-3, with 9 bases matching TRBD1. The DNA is TGTGCCAGCAGCTTAGCGTTGGGACAGGGCGCAGATACGCAGTATTTT. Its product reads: CASSLALGQGADTQYF. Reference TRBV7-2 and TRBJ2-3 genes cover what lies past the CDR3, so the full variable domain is GAGVSQSPSNKVTEKGKDVELRCDPISGHTALYWYRQSLGQGLEFLIYFQGNSAPDKSGLPSDRFSAERTGGSVSTLTIQRTQQEDSAVYLCASSLALGQGADTQYFGPGTRLTVL.